This TCR beta chain was retrieved from a study of T cell responses to AZD1222 COVID-19 vaccine. Clones were read by immunoSEQ multiplex PCR, and TCRdb kept only the in-frame ones, dropping some. The sample carries approximately 150,000 clones, approximately 91% recorded once. The sample here was peripheral blood, taken 28 days after the second dose of the MenACWY control vaccine. The clonotype comes from an adult who received the MenACWY meningococcal vaccine as a control.

This chain's CDR3 is CASGTGVGNEQFF. The CDR3 nucleotides read TGTGCCAGCGGGACAGGGGTCGGCAATGAGCAGTTCTTC. The chain carries TRBV11-3 and TRBJ2-1; 10 bases match TRBD1. The J segment lost 6 bases and the V segment lost 8 bases, leaving 4 bases of the junction unmatched. The germline V gene encodes CDR1 SGHNT and CDR2 YENEEA. CDR3 size: 13 residues.